What follows are 18 T cell receptor beta chains derived from one specimen sequenced in a study of blood T cell repertoires in COVID-19. Here immunoSEQ multiplex PCR was the method, and the copy in TCRdb shows in-frame clones only, minus some. In the table there are roughly 250,000 clones, 83% of which are singletons. Sequencing was carried out using peripheral blood. These receptors originate from a woman in her 50s with acute or convalescent COVID-19.

The chain has TRBV3-1 (or the pseudogene TRBV3-2) and TRBJ2-3; 10 nucleotides align to TRBD2. Germline V gene sequence: CDR1 LGHDT, CDR2 YNNKEL (reference sequence). This CDR3 region has 17 residues. V lost 1 base and J lost 3; bases outside the gene matches: 7. CDR3 DNA: TGTGCCAGCAGCCAAGTCGGTAGCGGGGGGCCAACAGATACGCAGTATTTT. This gives the protein CASSQVGSGGPTDTQYF.

This clone was detected a few times. This chain connects TRBV6-6 to TRBJ1-4; possibly TRBD1 for D (5 bases). Germline lookup yields CDR1 MNHNY and CDR2 SVGAGI (reference sequence). The V end was cut by 8 bases, the J end by 12 bases, with 16 bases between. The CDR3 sequence is 12 residues long. CDR3 in DNA: TGTGCCAGCTCGGTTTCACAAGGGGAACTGTTTTTT. Encoded protein: CASSVSQGELFF.

This clone has a handful of counts. J is TRBJ2-2 and V is TRBV28, with TRBD1 identical over 7 bases. The CDR3 spans 19 residues. J was trimmed by 0 bases and V by 1 base; bases with no gene match: 11. Germline-derived CDR1 and CDR2 are MDHEN and SYDVKM. In DNA, the CDR3 is TGTGCCAGCAGTTTATTGTTCGGGACAGCACTTTCGAACACCGGGGAGCTGTTTTTT. This sequence encodes CASSLLFGTALSNTGELFF.

This clone was detected a few times. The rearrangement joins TRBV24-1 to TRBJ2-3, with a weak D call TRBD2 (7 bases). CDR1 KGHDR and CDR2 SFDVKD come from the germline V gene. CDR3 length: 17 residues. Trimming shortened V by 5 bases and J by 5 bases, and 22 bases separated the two germline ends. Here the CDR3 reads CATSAPVGGGAGDTQYF. CDR3 nucleotide sequence: TGTGCCACCAGTGCCCCCGTTGGAGGGGGGGCCGGAGATACGCAGTATTTT.

V usage is TRBV5-1 and J usage is TRBJ2-7; perhaps TRBD1 as D (5 bases). The CDR3 contains 16 residues. Germline values: CDR1 SGHRS, CDR2 YFSETQ. Trimming pared 6 bases from V and 3 bases from J, leaving 22 bases between. The CDR3 DNA follows: TGCGCCAGCACCCAAACGCCGACCCAGGGTAGCTACGAGCAGTACTTC. This codes for CASTQTPTQGSYEQYF. Full variable domain (outside the CDR3, taken from reference TRBV5-1 and TRBJ2-7): KAGVTQTPRYLIKTRGQQVTLSCSPISGHRSVSWYQQTPGQGLQFLFEYFSETQRNKGNFPGRFSGRQFSNSRSEMNVSTLELGDSALYLCASTQTPTQGSYEQYFGPGTRLTVT.

V and J are TRBV9 and TRBJ2-7, with D uncertain. The germline V gene encodes CDR1 SGDLS and CDR2 YYNGEE. V was clipped by 0 bases and J by 3 bases, with 10 bases between them. This CDR3 has 14 amino acids. The CDR3 DNA follows: TGTGCCAGCAGCGTAGCCCCGGGTTTCTACGAGCAGTACTTC. This codes for CASSVAPGFYEQYF.

Remarks on this clone: Other nucleotide sequences from this sample produce the same CDR3. The rearrangement joins TRBV19 to TRBJ1-1, with 9 bases lining up with TRBD1. The CDR3 spans 13 residues. With V trimmed by 4 bases and J by 4 bases, 1 base remained unmatched. Germline loops: CDR1 LNHDA, CDR2 SQIVND (reference sequence). The DNA of the CDR3 is TGTGCCAGTAGTAGGGACAGGGCCACTGAAGCTTTCTTT. Amino acids: CASSRDRATEAFF.

This clone has only a few counts. J is TRBJ1-6 and V is TRBV6-5; D possibly corresponds to TRBD1 (6 bases). The germline V gene has CDR1 MNHEY and CDR2 SVGAGI. The CDR3 length is 14 residues. The V and J ends lost 6 bases and 8 bases respectively, with 14 bases between them. The CDR3 spells CASRTGTSYSPLHF. The CDR3 DNA sequence: TGTGCCAGCAGGACCGGGACAAGCTATTCACCCCTCCACTTT.

In its sample, this clone was seen a few times. The gene calls are TRBV7-2 and TRBJ1-6; D gene uncertain. V lost 4 bases and J lost 0, with 10 bases in between. The germline V gene has CDR1 SGHTA and CDR2 FQGNSA. The CDR3 has 16 amino acids. In DNA, the CDR3 is TGTGCCAGCAGCTCTAAACTGAGCTCCTATAATTCACCCCTCCACTTT. Amino acids: CASSSKLSSYNSPLHF.

This rearrangement joins TRBV14 to TRBJ2-5; 9 positions match TRBD2. The CDR3 runs 18 residues. The trim removed 0 bases at V and 5 bases at J, leaving 13 bases unmatched. Germline loops: CDR1 SGHDN, CDR2 FVKESK. The CDR3 DNA is TGTGCCAGCAGCCAAGATAGTCGCCTAGCGGGGCGTCATGAGACCCAGTACTTC. It codes for CASSQDSRLAGRHETQYF.

This clone is a singleton in its sample. V and J are TRBV11-2 and TRBJ2-3; no reliable D call. V was shortened by 1 base and J by 0 bases, with 5 bases between the two germline ends. From germline, CDR1 is SGHAT and CDR2 FQNNGV. The CDR3 spans 14 residues. CDR3 in amino acids: CASSLVPSTDTQYF. The CDR3 DNA sequence: TGTGCCAGCAGCTTAGTCCCTAGCACAGATACGCAGTATTTT.

This clone was observed a handful of times. CDR3 protein: CSVEGGVGNPDTQYF. The CDR3 nucleotides are TGCAGCGTTGAGGGCGGGGTCGGCAACCCAGATACGCAGTATTTT. The J gene is TRBJ2-3, the V gene TRBV29-1; D might be TRBD2 (6 bases). V lost 3 bases, J lost 4 bases, and 17 bases lay in between. CDR1 is SQVTM, CDR2 ANQGSEA, per germline. The CDR3 is 15 amino acids.

This clone has a handful of counts. The gene calls are TRBV6-5 and TRBJ1-4, with TRBD1 matching 10 bases. This CDR3 is 15 amino acids long. With 7 bases clipped from V and 3 bases from J, the junction kept 5 bases outside the gene matches. CDR1 is MNHEY and CDR2 is SVGAGI in the germline V gene. The CDR3 loop is CASKGTGDPNEKLFF. The CDR3 nucleotides read TGTGCCAGCAAGGGGACAGGGGATCCTAATGAAAAACTGTTTTTT.

V usage is TRBV19 and J usage is TRBJ2-1; 8 bases align to TRBD1. Looked up from germline, CDR1 is LNHDA and CDR2 is SQIVND (reference sequence). The trim removed 4 bases at V and 1 base at J, leaving 3 bases unmatched. This CDR3 is 15 amino acids long. The CDR3 DNA reads as TGTGCCAGTAGTAAGGACAGGGAATCCTACAATGAGCAGTTCTTC. Translating it yields CASSKDRESYNEQFF.

The V and J genes are TRBV27 and TRBJ2-1, with D maybe TRBD1 (6 bases). Germline lookup yields CDR1 MNHEY and CDR2 SMNVEV (reference sequence). Between the trimmed V and J ends, which lost 5 bases and 0 bases, there was a span of 11 bases. The CDR3 is made up of 15 amino acids. CDR3 DNA: TGTGCCAGCAGTCCCGGGACAAACTCCTACAATGAGCAGTTCTTC. It specifies CASSPGTNSYNEQFF.

This rearrangement joins TRBV28 to TRBJ2-3; 8 bases match TRBD2. This CDR3 is 16 amino acids long. The junction had 13 bases not matched to a gene; V was cut back by 5 bases and J by 6 bases. CDR1 is MDHEN and CDR2 is SYDVKM in the germline V gene. The CDR3 DNA follows: TGTGCCAGCAGTCCGTCGACTAGCGCGGCAACGGATACGCAGTATTTT. It translates to CASSPSTSAATDTQYF.

This clone was recorded once. The chain carries TRBV4-2 and TRBJ1-2; D remains unclear. Germline V gives CDR1 LGHNA, CDR2 YNFKEQ. Trimming left V 4 bases short and J 5 bases short, with 14 bases between. This CDR3 region has 14 residues. The CDR3 DNA follows: TGTGCCAGCAGCCTACCCGAGGGTAGGTATGGCTACACCTTC. It encodes CASSLPEGRYGYTF.

This clone was counted a single time. The rearrangement uses TRBV19 and TRBJ2-7; 10 bases agree with TRBD2. The germline gives CDR1 LNHDA, CDR2 SQIVND (reference sequence). Trimming removed 4 bases from V and 2 bases from J; junction bases left unmatched: 11. This CDR3 has 17 residues. CDR3 DNA sequence: TGTGCCAGTAGTAGATACTCCGGACTAGCGGTTACCTACGAGCAGTACTTC. Residues: CASSRYSGLAVTYEQYF. Full variable domain (rest looked up from reference TRBV19 and TRBJ2-7): DGGITQSPKYLFRKEGQNVTLSCEQNLNHDAMYWYRQDPGQGLRLIYYSQIVNDFQKGDIAEGYSVSREKKESFPLTVTSAQKNPTAFYLCASSRYSGLAVTYEQYFGPGTRLTVT.